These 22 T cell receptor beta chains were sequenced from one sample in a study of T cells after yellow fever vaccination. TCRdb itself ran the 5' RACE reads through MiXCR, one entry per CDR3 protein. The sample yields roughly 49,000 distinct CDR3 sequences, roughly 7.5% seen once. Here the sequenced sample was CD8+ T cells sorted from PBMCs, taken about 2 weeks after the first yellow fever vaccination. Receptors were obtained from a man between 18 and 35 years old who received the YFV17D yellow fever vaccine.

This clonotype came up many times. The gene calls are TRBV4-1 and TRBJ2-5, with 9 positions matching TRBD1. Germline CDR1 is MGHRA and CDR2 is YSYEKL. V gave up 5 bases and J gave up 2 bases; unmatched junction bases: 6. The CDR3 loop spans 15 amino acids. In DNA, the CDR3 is TGCGCCAGCAGCGTCCGGGACAGGGAGCAAGAGACCCAGTACTTC. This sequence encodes CASSVRDREQETQYF.

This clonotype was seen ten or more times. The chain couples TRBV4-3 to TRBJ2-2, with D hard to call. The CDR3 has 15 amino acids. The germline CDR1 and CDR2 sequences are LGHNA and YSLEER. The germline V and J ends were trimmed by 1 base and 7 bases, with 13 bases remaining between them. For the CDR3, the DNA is TGCGCCAGCAGCCAAGGTTTATCTTACGGCGGGGAGCTGTTTTTT. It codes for CASSQGLSYGGELFF.

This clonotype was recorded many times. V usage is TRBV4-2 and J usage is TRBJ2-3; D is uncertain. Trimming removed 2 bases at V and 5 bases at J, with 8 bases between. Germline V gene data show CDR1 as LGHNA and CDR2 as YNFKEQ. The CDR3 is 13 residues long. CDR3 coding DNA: TGTGCCAGCAGCCAACGACTTGAAGATACGCAGTATTTT. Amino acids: CASSQRLEDTQYF.

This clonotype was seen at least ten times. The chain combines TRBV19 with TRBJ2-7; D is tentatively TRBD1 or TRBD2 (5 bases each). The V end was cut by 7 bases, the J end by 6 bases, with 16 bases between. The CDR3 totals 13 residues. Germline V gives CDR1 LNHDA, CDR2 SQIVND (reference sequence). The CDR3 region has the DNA TGTGCCAGTACGACCTCAGGGAGTTCCGAGCAGTACTTC. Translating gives CASTTSGSSEQYF.

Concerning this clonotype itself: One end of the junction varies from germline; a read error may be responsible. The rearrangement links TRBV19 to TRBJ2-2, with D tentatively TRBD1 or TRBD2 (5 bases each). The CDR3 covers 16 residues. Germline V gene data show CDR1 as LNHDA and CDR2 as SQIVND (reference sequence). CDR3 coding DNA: TGTGCCAGTAGTGCGTACCGGGACCGATACACCTGGGAGCTGTTTTTT. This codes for CASSAYRDRYTWELFF. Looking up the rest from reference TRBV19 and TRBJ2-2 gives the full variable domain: DGGITQSPKYLFRKEGQNVTLSCEQNLNHDAMYWYRQDPGQGLRLIYYSQIVNDFQKGDIAEGYSVSREKKESFPLTVTSAQKNPTAFYLCASSAYRDRYTWELFFGEGSRLTVL.

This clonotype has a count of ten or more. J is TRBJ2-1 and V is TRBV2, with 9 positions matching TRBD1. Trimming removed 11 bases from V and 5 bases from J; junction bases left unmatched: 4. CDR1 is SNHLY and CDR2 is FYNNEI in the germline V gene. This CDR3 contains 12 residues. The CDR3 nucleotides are TGTGCCGTCCGGGACAGGGACAATGAGCAGTTCTTC. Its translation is CAVRDRDNEQFF.

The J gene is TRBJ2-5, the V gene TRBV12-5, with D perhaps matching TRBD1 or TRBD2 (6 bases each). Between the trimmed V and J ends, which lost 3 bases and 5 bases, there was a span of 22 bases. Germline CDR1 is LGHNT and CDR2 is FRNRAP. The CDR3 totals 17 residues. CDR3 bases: TGTGCTAGTGGTTTTACCCCACGCGAGGGGGGCGGGGAGACCCAGTACTTC. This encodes CASGFTPREGGGETQYF.

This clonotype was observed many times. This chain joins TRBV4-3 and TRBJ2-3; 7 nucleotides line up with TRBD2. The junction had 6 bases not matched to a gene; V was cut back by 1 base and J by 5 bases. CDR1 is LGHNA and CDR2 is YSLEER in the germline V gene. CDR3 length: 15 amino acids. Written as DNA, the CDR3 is TGCGCCAGCAGCCAAGGGACTAGTGCTCAAGATACGCAGTATTTT. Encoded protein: CASSQGTSAQDTQYF.

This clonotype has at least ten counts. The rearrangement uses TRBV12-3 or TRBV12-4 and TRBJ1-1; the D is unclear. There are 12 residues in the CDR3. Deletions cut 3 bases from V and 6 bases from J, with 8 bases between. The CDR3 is CASSLANAEAFF. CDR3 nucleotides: TGTGCCAGCAGTTTGGCTAACGCTGAAGCTTTCTTT.

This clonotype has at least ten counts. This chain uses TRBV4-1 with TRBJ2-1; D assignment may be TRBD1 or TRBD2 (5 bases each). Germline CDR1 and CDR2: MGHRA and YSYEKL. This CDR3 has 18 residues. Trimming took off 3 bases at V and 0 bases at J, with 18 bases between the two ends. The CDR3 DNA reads TGCGCCAGCAGCCATTGGCCCTTATGGGGACCCTCCTACAATGAGCAGTTCTTC. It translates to CASSHWPLWGPSYNEQFF.

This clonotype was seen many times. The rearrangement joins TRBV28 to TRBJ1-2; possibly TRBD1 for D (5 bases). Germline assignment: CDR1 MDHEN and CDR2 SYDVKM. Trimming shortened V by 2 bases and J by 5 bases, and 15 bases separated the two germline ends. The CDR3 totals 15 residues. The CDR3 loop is CASSLRGEGIYGYTF. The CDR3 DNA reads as TGTGCCAGCAGTTTAAGAGGGGAAGGCATATATGGCTACACCTTC.

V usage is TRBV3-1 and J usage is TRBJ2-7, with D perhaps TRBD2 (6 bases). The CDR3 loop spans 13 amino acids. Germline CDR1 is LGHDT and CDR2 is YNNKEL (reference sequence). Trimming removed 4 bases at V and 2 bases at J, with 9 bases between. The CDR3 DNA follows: TGTGCCAGCAGCCTGGCGGGGACCTACGAGCAGTACGTC. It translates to CASSLAGTYEQYV.

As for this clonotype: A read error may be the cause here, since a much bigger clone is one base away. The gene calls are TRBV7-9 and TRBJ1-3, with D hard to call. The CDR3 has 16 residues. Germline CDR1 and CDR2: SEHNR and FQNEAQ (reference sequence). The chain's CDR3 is CASSRNSYRSGNSIYF. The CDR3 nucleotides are TGTGCCAGCAGCCGCAACTCTTACCGCTCTGGAAACAGCATATATTTT.

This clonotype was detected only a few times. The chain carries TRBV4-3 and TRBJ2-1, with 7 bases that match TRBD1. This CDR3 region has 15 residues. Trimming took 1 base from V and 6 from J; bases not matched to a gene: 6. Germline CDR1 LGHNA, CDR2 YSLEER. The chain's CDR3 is CASSQVTGSGNEQFF. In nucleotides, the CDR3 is TGCGCCAGCAGCCAAGTGACAGGGTCGGGCAATGAGCAGTTCTTC.

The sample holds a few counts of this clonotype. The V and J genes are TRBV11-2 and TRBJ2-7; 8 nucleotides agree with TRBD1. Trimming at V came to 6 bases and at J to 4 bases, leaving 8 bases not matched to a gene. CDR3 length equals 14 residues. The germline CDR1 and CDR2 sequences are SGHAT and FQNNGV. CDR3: CASRDGTGAYEQYF. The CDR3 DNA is TGTGCCAGCAGGGACGGGACAGGAGCTTACGAGCAGTACTTC.

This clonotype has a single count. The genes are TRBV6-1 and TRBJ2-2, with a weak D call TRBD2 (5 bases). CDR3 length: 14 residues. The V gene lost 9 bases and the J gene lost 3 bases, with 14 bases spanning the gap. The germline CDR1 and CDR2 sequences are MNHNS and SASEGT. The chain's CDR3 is CASSAPADTGELFF. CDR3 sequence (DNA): TGTGCCAGTAGCGCGCCGGCAGACACCGGGGAGCTGTTTTTT.

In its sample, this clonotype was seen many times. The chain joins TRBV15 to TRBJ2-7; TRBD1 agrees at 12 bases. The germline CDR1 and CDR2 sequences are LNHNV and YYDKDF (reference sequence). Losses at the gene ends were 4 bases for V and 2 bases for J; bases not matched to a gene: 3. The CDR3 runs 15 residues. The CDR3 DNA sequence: TGTGCCACCAGCACCGGGACAGGGGGCGCCTACGAGCAGTACTTC. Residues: CATSTGTGGAYEQYF.

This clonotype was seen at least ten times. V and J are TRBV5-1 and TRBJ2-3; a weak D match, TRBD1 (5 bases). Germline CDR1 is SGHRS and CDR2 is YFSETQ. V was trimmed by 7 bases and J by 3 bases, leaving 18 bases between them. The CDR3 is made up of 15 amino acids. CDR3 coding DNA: TGCGCCAGCGGGGAACAGGCCTTTCGGACAGATACGCAGTATTTT. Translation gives CASGEQAFRTDTQYF.

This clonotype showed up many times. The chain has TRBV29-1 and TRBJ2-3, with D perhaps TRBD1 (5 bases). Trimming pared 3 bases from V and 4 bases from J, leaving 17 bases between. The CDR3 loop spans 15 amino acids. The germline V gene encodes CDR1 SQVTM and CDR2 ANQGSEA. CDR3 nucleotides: TGCAGCGTTGAGTTGCCTCTAGGGGCCCCAGATACGCAGTATTTT. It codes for CSVELPLGAPDTQYF.

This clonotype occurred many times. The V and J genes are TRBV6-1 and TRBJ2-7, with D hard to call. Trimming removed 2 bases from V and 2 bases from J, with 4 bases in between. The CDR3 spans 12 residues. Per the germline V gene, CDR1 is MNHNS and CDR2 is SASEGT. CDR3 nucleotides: TGTGCCAGCAGTGAACCGGCCTACGAGCAGTACGTC. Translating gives CASSEPAYEQYV.

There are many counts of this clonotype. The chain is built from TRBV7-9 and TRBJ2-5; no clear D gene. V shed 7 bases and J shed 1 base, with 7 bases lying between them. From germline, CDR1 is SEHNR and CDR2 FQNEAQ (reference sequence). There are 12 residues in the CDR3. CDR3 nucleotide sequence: TGTGCCAGCATGGGTCCCCAAGAGACCCAGTACTTC. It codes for CASMGPQETQYF.

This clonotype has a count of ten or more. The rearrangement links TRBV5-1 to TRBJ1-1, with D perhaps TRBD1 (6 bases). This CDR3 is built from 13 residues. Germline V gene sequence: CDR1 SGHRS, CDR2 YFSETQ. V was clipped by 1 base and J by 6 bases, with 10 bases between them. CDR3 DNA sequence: TGCGCCAGCAGCTTGAACTCAGGGGCTGAAGCTTTCTTT. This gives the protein CASSLNSGAEAFF.